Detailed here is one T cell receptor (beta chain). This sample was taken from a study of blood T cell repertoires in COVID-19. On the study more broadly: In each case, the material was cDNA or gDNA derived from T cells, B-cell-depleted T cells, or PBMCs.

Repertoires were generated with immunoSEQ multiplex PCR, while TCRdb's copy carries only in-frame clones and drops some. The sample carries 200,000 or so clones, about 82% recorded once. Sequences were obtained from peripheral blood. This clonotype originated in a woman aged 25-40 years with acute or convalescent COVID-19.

The CDR3 DNA reads as TGTGCCAGTAGTTTACTTGGGCAGCCCTACGAGCAGTACTTC. Its translation is CASSLLGQPYEQYF. The V gene is TRBV19, the J gene TRBJ2-7; D remains unclear. V dropped 5 bases and J dropped 2 bases, with 13 bases sitting between them. The germline V gene encodes CDR1 LNHDA and CDR2 SQIVND (reference sequence). This CDR3 has 14 amino acids. Variable domain in full (rest from reference TRBV19 and TRBJ2-7): DGGITQSPKYLFRKEGQNVTLSCEQNLNHDAMYWYRQDPGQGLRLIYYSQIVNDFQKGDIAEGYSVSREKKESFPLTVTSAQKNPTAFYLCASSLLGQPYEQYFGPGTRLTVT.